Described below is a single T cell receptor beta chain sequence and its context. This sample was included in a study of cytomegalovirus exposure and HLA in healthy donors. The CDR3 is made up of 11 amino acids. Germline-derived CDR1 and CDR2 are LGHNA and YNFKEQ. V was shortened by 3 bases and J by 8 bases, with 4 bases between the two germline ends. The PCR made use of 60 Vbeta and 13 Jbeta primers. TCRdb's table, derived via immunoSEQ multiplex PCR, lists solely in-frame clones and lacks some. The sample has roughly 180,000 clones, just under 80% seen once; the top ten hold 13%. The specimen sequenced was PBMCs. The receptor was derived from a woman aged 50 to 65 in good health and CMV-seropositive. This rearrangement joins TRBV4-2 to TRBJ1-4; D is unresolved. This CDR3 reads CASSQREKLFF. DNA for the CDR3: TGTGCCAGCAGCCAGAGAGAAAAACTGTTTTTT.